This T cell receptor beta chain appears in the sequencing data of a study of CD8+ T cells in alopecia areata. Study-wide context: Tofacitinib therapy lasting 6 to 18 months was followed by 6 months off drug.

Isolated RNA was reverse transcribed into cDNA used as the sequencing template. The protocol was immunoSEQ multiplex PCR, while the TCRdb copy is restricted to in-frame clones and leaves out a portion. The data show 70,000 or so clones, approximately 61% seen once. V trimming: 5 bases; J trimming: 4 bases; junction bases outside the gene matches: 2. This CDR3 is built from 14 residues. Germline values: CDR1 SGDLS, CDR2 YYNGEE. Samples from alopecia areata patients were lesional scalp punch biopsies and peripheral blood. Both CD4+ and CD8+ T cells were separated by sorting PBMCs. This sequence joins TRBV9 and TRBJ2-1; 11 bases map to TRBD2. The material was CD8+ T cells sorted from blood, obtained at week 0. The receptor was derived from a human donor with alopecia areata. The CDR3 nucleotides read TGTGCCAGCAGTACTAGCGGGGGTTACAATGAGCAGTTCTTC. This gives the protein CASSTSGGYNEQFF. Full variable domain (remainder filled in from reference TRBV9 and TRBJ2-1): DSGVTQTPKHLITATGQRVTLRCSPRSGDLSVYWYQQSLDQGLQFLIQYYNGEERAKGNILERFSAQQFPDLHSELNLSSLELGDSALYFCASSTSGGYNEQFFGPGTRLTVL.